Only a few counts were recorded for the clone carrying this T cell receptor beta chain. The antigen remains undetermined. A read error may produce the germline difference seen at one junction end. Germline lookup yields CDR1 SEHNR and CDR2 FQNEAQ (reference sequence). The CDR3 spans 12 residues. The sample comes from a study of tumor-infiltrating lymphocytes in localized non-small cell lung cancer. The study's findings and limits: Not all patients were TCR sequenced, owing to tissue quantity. Different pieces of the same tissue went to different assays, confounding technical variation with intratumor heterogeneity. Tumors had more T cell infiltration than uninvolved lung, per TCRbeta sequencing and CD3 counts.

The repertoire was sequenced with immunoSEQ multiplex PCR; TCRdb's copy has only in-frame clones and lacks some. The repertoire holds approximately 12,000 clones, around 68% seen once, with just under 9.5% in the top ten. The chain couples TRBV7-9 to TRBJ2-7; TRBD1 or TRBD2 may be the D gene (5 bases each). This clonotype was obtained from a human donor with non-small cell lung cancer. Sequencing was done on a sample of lung tumor tissue. In nucleotides, the CDR3 is TGTGCCAGCAGCTTAGCCGACCGGGACGCAAGCTTC. Amino acids: CASSLADRDASF.